This T cell receptor beta chain was sequenced during a study of T-cell memory formation after mild COVID-19. Study results and limitations: Memory sampled before infection contained some responding clones, suggesting cross-reactive memory joined.

TCR alpha and TCR beta cDNA libraries carrying sample barcodes and UMIs came from 5'RACE with constant-segment primers. TCRdb re-derived calls from the 5' RACE reads in MiXCR, one entry per CDR3 protein. The table includes approximately 300,000 distinct CDR3 sequences, approximately 19% detected once. Trimming removed 2 bases from V and 3 bases from J, with 14 bases in between. The CDR3 is made up of 15 amino acids. CDR1 is SEHNR, CDR2 FQNEAQ, per germline (reference sequence). This clonotype came up a few times. Its specificity is not known. The clonotype originates from a man between 18 and 29 years old who had mild COVID-19 (a few samples of this study predate the infection). Cell type and time point are not known. This chain joins TRBV7-9 and TRBJ2-7, with D possibly being TRBD1 (6 bases). The source material was PBMCs or a T cell subset sorted from them (not recorded which). The DNA of the CDR3 is TGTGCCAGCAGCTTAACAAGGACAGCCAGCTACGAGCAGTACGTC. Protein sequence: CASSLTRTASYEQYV.